The rows below give T cell receptor beta chains drawn from one sample of a study of somatic mutations in cytotoxic T cells in rheumatoid arthritis. Only in-frame clones appear in the TCRdb table, and some are missing; sequencing was by immunoSEQ multiplex PCR. The sample shows about 12,000 clones, 74% of them seen only once. The sequencing input was CD8+ T cells sorted from blood. Receptors were obtained from a man between 65 and 80 years old in good health. The conserved cysteine and the conserved F or W are not part of the CDR3 here. Fields, in order: V gene, CDR3 length, J gene, CDR3 protein.

>TRBV4-3|13|TRBJ1-1
ASSQEARVLSEAF
>TRBV4-1|14|TRBJ2-7
ASSQEPPGQGYEQY
>TRBV7-9|14|TRBJ2-3
ASSSRAGPSTDTQY
>TRBV5-8|13|TRBJ1-1
ASSFVVVVNTEAF
>TRBV10-1|11|TRBJ2-1
AHGLAGMDEQF
>TRBV6-6|13|TRBJ1-1
ASSYSGREEAGAF
>TRBV28|12|TRBJ2-7
ASSDPGQRYEQY
>TRBV19|12|TRBJ1-1
ASSPGTPNTEAF
>TRBV7-2|11|TRBJ2-7
ASSPTLANEQY
>TRBV6-1|12|TRBJ2-3
AGQGDGSTDTQY
>TRBV28|13|TRBJ2-5
ASSSGTGNWETQY
>TRBV4-1|13|TRBJ1-2
ASSVRTESNYGYT
>TRBV7-9|14|TRBJ1-1
ASSSSGGGQGPEAF
>TRBV15|14|TRBJ1-2
ATSLDKGQGKEGYT
>TRBV7-3|14|TRBJ2-1
ASSPPPDRGYNEQF
>TRBV9|12|TRBJ2-3
ASSAGGGTDTQY
>TRBV5-6|12|TRBJ2-4
ASSLGAGKRIQY
>TRBV25-1|9|TRBJ1-2
ASSELVGYT
>TRBV2|11|TRBJ1-1
ASRLGTEVRAF
>TRBV7-6|14|TRBJ2-7
ASSSLIAGEQAEQY
>TRBV2|10|TRBJ2-7
ASSDGWGEQY
>TRBV30|12|TRBJ2-2
AWTSGRETGELF
>TRBV5-4|11|TRBJ2-1
ASAGISYNEQF
>TRBV9|13|TRBJ2-5
ASSVSVGGGETQY
>TRBV10-2|13|TRBJ2-5
ASSEGQGRGETQY
>TRBV7-8|12|TRBJ1-1
ASSPRGPNTEAF
>TRBV21-1|15|TRBJ2-5
ASSTPLRGGARETQY
>TRBV19|11|TRBJ1-1
ASQMAGDTEAF
>TRBV7-9|14|TRBJ2-2
ASSTGLAGNTGELF
>TRBV27|8|TRBJ2-7
ASDSYEQY
>TRBV4-3|12|TRBJ1-2
ASSREQGGDGYT
>TRBV2|11|TRBJ2-7
ASTPESSYEQY
>TRBV7-9|12|TRBJ2-1
ASNLLAGDNEQF
>TRBV9|12|TRBJ1-1
ASNMGVGNTEAF
>TRBV21-1|13|TRBJ1-2
ASSKKPMGLSGYT